Listed below are T cell receptor beta chains from one sample, sequenced in a study of control samples from healthy donors and cancer patients. Generated by immunoSEQ multiplex PCR, the TCRdb table keeps only in-frame clones and is missing some. The sample consists of approximately 170,000 clones, 91% of them appearing once. What was sequenced was blood. These receptors were obtained from a woman aged 25 to 39 in good health. Both conserved end residues are part of each CDR3. Fields, in order: CDR3 length, D gene, J gene, clone size, V gene, CDR3 protein, CDR3 DNA. D genes are given only for firm matches. Expanded clones get a size class; other rows say once, few or many, or leave the size out.

>14|NA|TRBJ2-7|NA|TRBV21-1
CASSNSGGGDEQYF
TGTGCCAGCAGCAACAGCGGGGGGGGCGACGAGCAGTACTTC
>15|NA|TRBJ2-1|NA|TRBV7-9
CASSLEGEGPNEQFF
TGTGCCAGCAGCTTAGAGGGGGAGGGCCCGAATGAGCAGTTCTTC
>16|TRBD1|TRBJ1-6|NA|TRBV6-5
CASSYSDRGSNSPLHF
TGTGCCAGCAGTTACTCTGACAGGGGATCTAATTCACCCCTCCACTTT
>14|NA|TRBJ2-7|NA|TRBV10-3
CAINPGQASYEQYF
TGTGCCATCAACCCGGGACAAGCCTCCTACGAGCAGTACTTC
>13|NA|TRBJ1-3|NA|TRBV12-3/TRBV12-4
CASSLWQGNTIYF
TGTGCCAGCAGTTTATGGCAGGGAAACACCATATATTTT
>16|NA|TRBJ1-5|NA|TRBV25-1
CASSKGGGWGNQPQHF
TGTGCCAGCAGTAAAGGGGGAGGGTGGGGAAATCAGCCCCAGCATTTT
>14|NA|TRBJ2-3|NA|TRBV7-3
CASRGTGSTDTQYF
TGTGCCAGCAGGGGGACGGGTAGCACAGATACGCAGTATTTT
>14|NA|TRBJ1-1|NA|TRBV5-1
CASSSPTGNTEAFF
TGCGCCAGCAGCTCCCCGACAGGGAACACTGAAGCTTTCTTT
>12|TRBD1|TRBJ2-1|NA|TRBV24-1
CATSHRGNEQFF
TGTGCCACCAGCCACAGGGGCAATGAGCAGTTCTTC
>12|TRBD1|TRBJ1-1|NA|TRBV27
CASRGQGNEAFF
TGTGCCAGCAGGGGACAGGGGAATGAAGCTTTCTTT
>14|NA|TRBJ2-2|NA|TRBV19
CASIRTANTGELFF
TGTGCCAGTATCCGGACAGCGAACACCGGGGAGCTGTTTTTT
>15|TRBD2|TRBJ2-1|NA|TRBV18
CASSPTSGRYNEQFF
TGTGCCAGCTCACCTACTAGCGGTCGATACAATGAGCAGTTCTTC
>12|NA|TRBJ2-2|once|TRBV7-2
CASSFSTGELFF
TGTGCCAGCAGCTTCTCAACCGGGGAGCTGTTTTTT
>13|TRBD1|TRBJ1-2|NA|TRBV5-5
CASSVDRDYGYTF
TGTGCCAGCAGCGTAGACAGGGACTATGGCTACACCTTC
>13|NA|TRBJ1-5|NA|TRBV12-3/TRBV12-4
CASRGHSNQPQHF
TGTGCCAGCAGGGGACATAGCAATCAGCCCCAGCATTTT
>13|NA|TRBJ1-2|NA|TRBV5-6
CASSPSRNYGYTF
TGTGCCAGCAGCCCGTCAAGGAACTATGGCTACACCTTC
>14|NA|TRBJ1-5|NA|TRBV18
CASSRGNSNQPQHF
TGTGCCAGCTCACGAGGAAATAGCAATCAGCCCCAGCATTTT
>13|NA|TRBJ2-7|NA|TRBV5-1
CASSLSANYEQYF
TGCGCCAGCAGCTTGTCGGCAAACTACGAGCAGTACTTC
>15|NA|TRBJ2-3|NA|TRBV4-2
CASSQDLKPTDTQYF
TGTGCCAGCAGCCAAGATCTTAAACCCACAGATACGCAGTATTTT
>15|TRBD1|TRBJ2-7|many|TRBV4-2
CASSQSRDSSYEQYF
TGTGCCAGCAGCCAAAGCCGGGACAGCTCCTACGAGCAGTACTTC
>13|TRBD1|TRBJ2-5|NA|TRBV18
CATSPGQGETQYF
TGTGCCACCTCCCCGGGACAGGGGGAGACCCAGTACTTC
>14|NA|TRBJ1-5|NA|TRBV4-1
CASSQDRVGQPQHF
TGCGCCAGCAGCCAAGACAGGGTTGGTCAGCCCCAGCATTTT
>14|NA|TRBJ2-1|NA|TRBV19
CASSIGTTYNEQFF
TGTGCCAGTAGTATAGGGACTACTTACAATGAGCAGTTCTTC
>14|NA|TRBJ2-3|NA|TRBV24-1
CATSDHTSTDTQYF
TGTGCCACCAGTGACCACACTAGCACAGATACGCAGTATTTT
>15|NA|TRBJ1-1|NA|TRBV16
CASSQWTVVVPEAFF
TGTGCCAGCAGCCAGTGGACCGTTGTTGTGCCTGAAGCTTTCTTT
>13|TRBD1|TRBJ1-2|NA|TRBV19
CASSIVQGDGYTF
TGTGCCAGTAGTATAGTACAGGGGGATGGCTACACCTTC
>13|NA|TRBJ1-2|NA|TRBV6-5
CASSYRDGYGYTF
TGTGCCAGCAGTTACCGGGACGGCTATGGCTACACCTTC
>15|TRBD1|TRBJ1-3|NA|TRBV7-9
CASSPDRDSGNTIYF
TGTGCCAGCAGCCCCGACAGGGACTCTGGAAACACCATATATTTT
>15|TRBD1|TRBJ1-5|NA|TRBV18
CASSPTGAGNQPQHF
TGTGCCAGCTCTCCAACAGGGGCGGGCAATCAGCCCCAGCATTTT
>16|NA|TRBJ1-3|NA|TRBV14
CASSQGYRHSGNTIYF
TGTGCCAGCAGCCAAGGCTACAGGCACTCTGGAAACACCATATATTTT
>12|NA|TRBJ2-4|NA|TRBV7-8
CASSLGKAIQYF
TGTGCCAGCAGCTTAGGCAAAGCCATTCAGTACTTC
>13|TRBD1|TRBJ1-4|once|TRBV2
CASTRDRGEKLFF
TGTGCCAGCACCCGGGACAGGGGCGAAAAACTGTTTTTT
>14|TRBD1|TRBJ1-3|NA|TRBV6-2/TRBV6-3
CASSYDRVGNTIYF
TGTGCCAGCAGTTACGACAGGGTCGGAAACACCATATATTTT
>12|NA|TRBJ2-7|once|TRBV18
CASSPEGNEQYF
TGTGCCAGCTCACCTGAGGGTAACGAGCAGTACTTC
>13|NA|TRBJ1-2|NA|TRBV29-1
CSVERTANYGYTF
TGCAGCGTTGAAAGGACTGCTAACTATGGCTACACCTTC
>14|TRBD1|TRBJ1-2|NA|TRBV20-1
CSASQGGANYGYTF
TGCAGTGCTAGTCAGGGGGGGGCTAACTATGGCTACACCTTC
>13|NA|TRBJ1-1|NA|TRBV5-1
CASSFAQNTEAFF
TGCGCCAGCAGCTTCGCTCAGAACACTGAAGCTTTCTTT
>11|NA|TRBJ2-7|NA|TRBV7-9
CASSEDYEQYF
TGTGCCAGCAGCGAAGACTACGAGCAGTACTTC
>14|TRBD1|TRBJ2-1|once|TRBV27
CASSDRGTYNEQFF
TGTGCCAGCAGTGACAGGGGTACCTACAATGAGCAGTTCTTC
>14|NA|TRBJ1-4|NA|TRBV7-9
CASSVGTSNEKLFF
TGTGCCAGCAGCGTCGGGACATCGAATGAAAAACTGTTTTTT